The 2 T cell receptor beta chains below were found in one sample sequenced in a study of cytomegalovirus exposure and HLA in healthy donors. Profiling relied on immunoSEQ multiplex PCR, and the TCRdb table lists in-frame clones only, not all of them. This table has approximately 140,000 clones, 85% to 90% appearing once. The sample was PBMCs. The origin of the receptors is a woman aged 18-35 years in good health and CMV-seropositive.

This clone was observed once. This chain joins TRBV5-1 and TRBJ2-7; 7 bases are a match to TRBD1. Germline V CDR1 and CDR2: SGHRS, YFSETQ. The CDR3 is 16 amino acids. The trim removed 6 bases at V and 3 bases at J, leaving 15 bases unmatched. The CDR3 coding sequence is TGCGCCAGCAAACCTGTCCCGGGCAGGGGGAACTACGAGCAGTACTTC. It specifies CASKPVPGRGNYEQYF.

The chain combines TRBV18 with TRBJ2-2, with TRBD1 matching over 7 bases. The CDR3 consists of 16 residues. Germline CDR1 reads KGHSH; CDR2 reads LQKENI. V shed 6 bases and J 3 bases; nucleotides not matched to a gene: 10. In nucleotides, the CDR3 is TGTGCCAGCTCCCCTAGGACAGGTCGGCACACCGGGGAGCTGTTTTTT. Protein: CASSPRTGRHTGELFF.